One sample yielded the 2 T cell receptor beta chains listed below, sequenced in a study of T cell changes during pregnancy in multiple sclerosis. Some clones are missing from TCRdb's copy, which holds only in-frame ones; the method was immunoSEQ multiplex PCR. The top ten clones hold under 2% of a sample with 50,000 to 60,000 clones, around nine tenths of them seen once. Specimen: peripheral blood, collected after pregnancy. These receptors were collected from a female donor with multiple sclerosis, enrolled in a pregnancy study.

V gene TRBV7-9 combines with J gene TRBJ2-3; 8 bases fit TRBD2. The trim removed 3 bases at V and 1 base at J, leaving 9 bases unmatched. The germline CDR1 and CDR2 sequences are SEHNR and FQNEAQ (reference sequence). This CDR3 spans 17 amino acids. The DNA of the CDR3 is TGTGCCAGCAGCTTCTTGCCCCATAGCGGGGGCACAGATACGCAGTATTTT. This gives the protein CASSFLPHSGGTDTQYF.

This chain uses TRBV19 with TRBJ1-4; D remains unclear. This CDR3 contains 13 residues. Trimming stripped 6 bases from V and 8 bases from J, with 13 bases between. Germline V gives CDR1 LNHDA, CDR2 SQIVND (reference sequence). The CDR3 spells CASSPRSPEKLFF. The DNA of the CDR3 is TGTGCCAGTAGCCCCCGTAGCCCCGAAAAACTGTTTTTT.